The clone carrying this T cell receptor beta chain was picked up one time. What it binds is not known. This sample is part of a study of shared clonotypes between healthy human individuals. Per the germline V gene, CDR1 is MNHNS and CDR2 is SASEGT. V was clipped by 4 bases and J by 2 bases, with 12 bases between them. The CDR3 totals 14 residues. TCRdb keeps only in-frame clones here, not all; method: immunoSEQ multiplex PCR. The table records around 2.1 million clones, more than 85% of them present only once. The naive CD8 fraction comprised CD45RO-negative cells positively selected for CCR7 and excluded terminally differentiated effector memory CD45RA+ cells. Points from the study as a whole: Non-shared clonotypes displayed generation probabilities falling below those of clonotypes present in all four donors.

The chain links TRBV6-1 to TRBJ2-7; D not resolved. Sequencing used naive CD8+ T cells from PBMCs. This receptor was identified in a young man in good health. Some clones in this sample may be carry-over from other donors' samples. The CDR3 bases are TGTGCCAGCAGTGTGCAAACCTTTACCTACGAGCAGTACTTC. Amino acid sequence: CASSVQTFTYEQYF.